The clone carrying this T cell receptor beta chain was observed many times. What it binds is not known. This sample is drawn from a study of regulatory T cells in long-lasting Graves disease. For TCR beta, libraries came from iRepertoire HTBI primers and Arm-PCR of CDR3 regions. Original handling: Some 60 TRBV and around 15 TRBJ segments were identified across samples. A single record per CDR3 protein comes from TCRdb applying MiXCR to the multiplex PCR reads. TCRdb, rather than the study authors, made the V and J calls. The table has 200,000 to 250,000 distinct CDR3 sequences, 15% to 20% seen once. CDR1 and CDR2 (germline): MNHNS, SASEGT. The CDR3 runs to 17 residues. Trimming removed 7 bases from V and 1 base from J; junction bases left unmatched: 14. Study-wide findings and caveats: Newly diagnosed patients had higher TCR diversity than persistent Graves' patients did. Results may be inaccurate due to the small sample size.

Time point indicated: newly diagnosed GD, antithyroid drugs for less than 3 months. From PBMCs, RNA was extracted and then used to make the TCR library. An endocrinology department in Xi'an, China, recruited the patients. V usage is TRBV6-1 and J usage is TRBJ2-5, with 8 nucleotides matching TRBD2. The specimen was peripheral blood mononuclear cells (PBMCs), collected at new diagnosis, from a patient treated with antithyroid drugs. The receptor was derived from a female donor with Graves disease. The CDR3 loop reads CASTRAGTSGLQETQYF. DNA for the CDR3: TGTGCCAGCACCCGGGCAGGAACTAGCGGCCTCCAAGAGACCCAGTACTTC.